Reported below is one T cell receptor beta chain. Single viable CD3+CD4+CD8-CD45RO+ cells were sorted as the memory CD4+ T cells. Methods used by the authors: After removing out-of-frame reads, over 2 million distinct TCRbeta sequences remained. Here immunoSEQ multiplex PCR was the method, and the copy in TCRdb shows in-frame clones only, minus some. V, J and clone size were drawn from that table, and D and trimming were deduced from the DNA. The sample lists 46,000 or so clones, roughly three quarters occurring once. The data originate from a study of memory CD4+ T cells and cytomegalovirus serostatus. V was clipped by 5 bases and J by 2 bases, with 7 bases between them. Germline V CDR1 and CDR2: SGHTA, FQGTGA. This CDR3 spans 14 amino acids.

This TCR derives from an adult in good health and CMV-seronegative. The V and J genes are TRBV7-3 and TRBJ2-6; D gene ambiguous. Sequenced input: memory CD4+ T cells from blood. The CDR3 DNA reads TGTGCCAGCAGCCGGGCGGCTGGGGCCAACGTCCTGACTTTC. It translates to CASSRAAGANVLTF.